This T cell receptor beta chain derives from a study of molecular identifiers for immune sequencing clone quantification. Study results and caveats: Whereas naive cells kept under 1% of molecules in clones above 20 RNA copies, such clones held over 98% in effectors.

This clonotype came up a few times. As yet, its antigen is unknown. Investigators produced naive CD8 libraries from about 19,000 to 1,100,000 sorted cells, drawing on 10%, 30% or 50% RNA. TCR libraries were built in bulk with a published protocol and specific TCR primers. MiXCR, run by TCRdb on the PCR reads, gives a single entry per CDR3 protein. The table lists fewer than 45,000 distinct CDR3 sequences, approximately 20% of them singletons, with more than 0.9% in the top ten. Sequencing was performed on naive CD8+ T cells from blood, with Jurkat cell RNA spiked in. Subset reported: FACS-sorted CD8+CD4-CCR7+CD45RA+ naive T cells. The sequence was collected from a human donor in good health. Some libraries in this study had Jurkat cell RNA spiked in.

The CDR3 reads CASKTGGNEQFF. CDR3 nucleotide sequence: TGTGCCAGTAAAACCGGGGGGAATGAGCAGTTCTTC. The gene calls are TRBV19 and TRBJ2-1; 7 bases agree with TRBD2. The CDR3 extends over 12 amino acids. V lost 7 bases to trimming and J lost 7 bases; unmatched junction nucleotides: 4. From germline, CDR1 is LNHDA and CDR2 SQIVND (reference sequence).